This TCR beta chain emerged from a study of cytomegalovirus exposure and HLA in healthy donors. Study-wide results and caveats: Within an earlier analysis, most TCR beta V segments proved productive either about 87% or about 30% of the time. Sequence variants that were highly shared formed a cluster that was likely a sequencing artifact. Upon later analysis, TCR association rates were observed to vary by HLA locus, being highest for DRB1 and lowest for HLA-C.

At the time of sampling, donors were nominally healthy, though unrecorded immune exposures were likely. 13 Jbeta primers and 60 Vbeta primers were used for the PCR. Generated by immunoSEQ multiplex PCR, the TCRdb table keeps only in-frame clones and is missing some. The sample lists 120,000 or so clones, 70% to 90% seen once, with about 1.8% in the top ten. Details on this clone: No antigen is known for it.

V was trimmed by 1 base and J by 7 bases, leaving 5 bases between them. Germline V gene lookup returns CDR1 SGHVS and CDR2 FQNEAQ. CDR3 length equals 12 residues. The rearrangement uses TRBV7-8 and TRBJ2-1; D possibly corresponds to TRBD1 (5 bases). The sample was PBMCs. This sequence originates from a man aged 35 to 55 in good health and CMV-seronegative. CDR3 DNA: TGTGCCAGCAGCTTAGAGGGGAATGAGCAGTTCTTC. Its protein product is CASSLEGNEQFF.